The rows below give T cell receptor beta chains drawn from one sample of a study of cytomegalovirus exposure and HLA in healthy donors. Sequencing used immunoSEQ multiplex PCR; TCRdb keeps in-frame clones, though not all of them. Here the sample spans approximately 150,000 clones, around nine tenths being singletons. The sequencing input was PBMCs. These receptors were taken from a man in his late teens or twenties in good health and CMV-seropositive. Both conserved end residues are part of each CDR3. D genes are given only for firm matches. Not every row has a clone size; where given, it reads once, few, many or a size class.

V gene	D gene	J gene	clone size	CDR3 protein	CDR3 DNA
TRBV5-6	TRBD2	TRBJ2-1	.	CASSLGLLSGRANEQFF	TGTGCCAGCAGCCTGGGGTTACTTAGCGGGAGGGCCAATGAGCAGTTCTTC
TRBV27	.	TRBJ1-1	.	CASSTQGWGTEAFF	TGTGCCAGCAGTACCCAGGGGTGGGGGACTGAAGCTTTCTTT
TRBV7-3	.	TRBJ2-5	once	CASSFRPQETQYF	TGTGCCAGCAGCTTCAGGCCCCAAGAGACCCAGTACTTC
TRBV4-3	.	TRBJ2-7	.	CASSPVTGEGYEQYF	TGCGCCAGCAGCCCGGTGACAGGGGAGGGCTACGAGCAGTACTTC
TRBV27	.	TRBJ2-1	.	CASSLQGNEQFF	TGTGCCAGCAGTTTACAGGGGAATGAGCAGTTCTTC
TRBV4-3	TRBD1	TRBJ2-7	.	CASSQGQGSYEQYF	TGCGCCAGCAGCCAAGGACAGGGTTCCTACGAGCAGTACTTC
TRBV18	.	TRBJ2-2	.	CASSSTGELFF	TGTGCCAGCTCCAGCACCGGGGAGCTGTTTTTT
TRBV19	TRBD1	TRBJ1-2	.	CASSIGTGGGYGYTF	TGTGCCAGTAGTATCGGGACAGGGGGTGGCTATGGCTACACCTTC
TRBV28	.	TRBJ2-7	few	CASSLYWSRERQYF	TGTGCCAGCAGTTTATATTGGTCGAGGGAGCGACAGTACTTC
TRBV5-1	TRBD2	TRBJ2-3	.	CASSPRAGGFRTDTQYF	TGCGCCAGCAGCCCCCGAGCGGGAGGGTTCCGCACAGATACGCAGTATTTT
TRBV28	TRBD1	TRBJ1-2	.	CASIRQGNYGYTF	TGTGCCAGCATCAGACAGGGTAACTATGGCTACACCTTC
TRBV11-1	.	TRBJ2-5	once	CASSQTGLAQETQYF	TGTGCCAGCAGCCAAACAGGGTTGGCCCAAGAGACCCAGTACTTC
TRBV4-3	TRBD2	TRBJ2-5	.	CASSQDGLAGAETQYF	TGCGCCAGCAGCCAAGATGGTCTAGCGGGAGCGGAGACCCAGTACTTC
TRBV5-8	.	TRBJ2-7	.	CASSREYEQYF	TGTGCCAGCAGCAGGGAGTACGAGCAGTACTTC
TRBV6-1	.	TRBJ1-1	.	CASTQGRVTEAFF	TGTGCCAGCACCCAAGGGAGGGTCACTGAAGCTTTCTTT
TRBV4-3	TRBD2	TRBJ2-3	.	CASSRSGGHDTQYF	TGCGCCAGCAGCCGCTCGGGGGGGCACGATACGCAGTATTTT
TRBV4-3	TRBD1	TRBJ1-1	.	CASSPSGGTEAFF	TGCGCCAGCAGCCCCTCAGGGGGTACTGAAGCTTTCTTT
TRBV15	.	TRBJ2-1	.	CATDLGSRGNEQFF	TGTGCCACCGACCTCGGGAGCCGGGGCAATGAGCAGTTCTTC
TRBV2	.	TRBJ2-7	.	CASSGRGLMSEQYF	TGTGCCAGCAGCGGGAGGGGGCTGATGAGCGAGCAGTACTTC
TRBV20-1	.	TRBJ1-2	.	CSARGEVGEDF	TGCAGTGCTAGAGGGGAGGTAGGGGAAGACTTC
TRBV10-3	TRBD1	TRBJ2-1	.	CAISDYRGSYNEQFF	TGTGCCATCAGTGATTACAGGGGATCCTACAATGAGCAGTTCTTC
TRBV6-5	.	TRBJ1-4	few	CASSLGNREYEKLFF	TGTGCCAGCAGTTTGGGGAACAGGGAGTACGAAAAACTGTTTTTT
TRBV7-8	.	TRBJ1-5	few	CASSSDGGTGNQPQHF	TGTGCCAGCAGCTCTGACGGGGGAACGGGCAATCAGCCCCAGCATTTT
TRBV18	.	TRBJ2-5	.	CASSPQSGQETQYF	TGTGCCAGCTCACCACAGTCAGGCCAAGAGACCCAGTACTTC
TRBV15	TRBD1	TRBJ1-5	.	CATSPRDRGQPQHF	TGTGCCACCAGCCCCCGGGACAGGGGCCAGCCCCAGCATTTT
TRBV4-3	.	TRBJ1-4	.	CASSQVPQDYATNEKLFF	TGCGCCAGCAGCCAAGTTCCCCAGGACTATGCAACTAATGAAAAACTGTTTTTT
TRBV9	TRBD2	TRBJ2-2	.	CASSVREGPTGELFF	TGTGCCAGCAGCGTCCGGGAGGGCCCCACCGGGGAGCTGTTTTTT
TRBV28	.	TRBJ1-1	.	CASSLSWGRAEAFF	TGTGCCAGCAGTTTAAGTTGGGGCAGAGCTGAAGCTTTCTTT
TRBV4-3	TRBD2	TRBJ2-1	.	CASSQHLREGRYNEQFF	TGCGCCAGCAGCCAACATTTACGGGAGGGCCGCTACAATGAGCAGTTCTTC
TRBV6-5	TRBD1	TRBJ1-4	.	CASSRSGTGFEKLFF	TGTGCCAGCAGTCGGTCGGGGACAGGGTTTGAAAAACTGTTTTTT
TRBV15	.	TRBJ2-7	.	CATSRETVSYEQYF	TGTGCCACCAGCAGGGAGACAGTTTCCTACGAGCAGTACTTC
TRBV7-9	.	TRBJ2-5	.	CASSLSRDETQYF	TGTGCCAGCAGCTTAAGCAGGGATGAGACCCAGTACTTC
TRBV28	.	TRBJ2-1	.	CASSSDGVNEQFF	TGTGCCAGCAGTTCCGACGGGGTGAATGAGCAGTTCTTC
TRBV6-6	TRBD1	TRBJ1-3	.	CASSYEGARSGNTIYF	TGTGCCAGCAGTTACGAGGGGGCAAGATCTGGAAACACCATATATTTT
TRBV2	.	TRBJ2-1	.	CASSEVGARGNEQFF	TGTGCCAGCAGTGAAGTTGGGGCGCGGGGAAATGAGCAGTTCTTC
TRBV30	TRBD2	TRBJ2-1	.	CAWTSGGGEGQFF	TGTGCCTGGACTAGCGGGGGCGGGGAGGGGCAGTTCTTC
TRBV6-5	TRBD1	TRBJ2-1	.	CASSRDSKYNEQFF	TGTGCCAGCAGTAGGGACAGTAAATACAATGAGCAGTTCTTC
TRBV5-4	TRBD2	TRBJ2-1	once	CASSLKVAGGHEQFF	TGTGCCAGCAGCTTGAAGGTAGCGGGCGGCCACGAGCAGTTCTTC
TRBV9	.	TRBJ2-7	.	CASSASDRSYEQYF	TGTGCCAGCAGCGCCTCAGACAGATCCTACGAGCAGTACTTC
TRBV21-1	.	TRBJ2-7	many	CASSNGQCSYEQYF	TGTGCCAGCAGCAACGGACAGTGCTCCTACGAGCAGTACTTC
TRBV7-9	TRBD1	TRBJ1-1	.	CASSPRGTVEAFF	TGTGCCAGCAGCCCGAGAGGGACAGTAGAAGCTTTCTTT
TRBV14	TRBD1	TRBJ2-7	.	CASSSGQVSYEQYF	TGTGCCAGCAGCTCCGGACAGGTCTCCTACGAGCAGTACTTC
TRBV10-3	.	TRBJ2-7	.	CAITPDGDYEQYF	TGTGCCATCACCCCGGACGGGGATTACGAGCAGTACTTC
TRBV9	.	TRBJ1-1	.	CASSVGWNTEAFF	TGTGCCAGCAGCGTCGGTTGGAACACTGAAGCTTTCTTT
TRBV27	TRBD1	TRBJ2-1	.	CATNRGRNEQFF	TGTGCCACCAACAGGGGTAGGAATGAGCAGTTCTTC
TRBV14	TRBD1	TRBJ1-2	.	CASSLDRDLGYTF	TGTGCCAGCAGCCTCGACAGGGATCTTGGCTACACCTTC
TRBV7-2	.	TRBJ1-1	.	CASSQTRGFMNTEAFF	TGTGCCAGCAGTCAGACGAGAGGGTTCATGAACACTGAAGCTTTCTTT
TRBV2	TRBD2	TRBJ2-1	.	CASMGTSVFDEQFF	TGTGCCAGCATGGGGACTAGCGTTTTTGATGAGCAGTTCTTC